Listed below are T cell receptor beta chains from one sample, sequenced in a study of blood T cell repertoires in COVID-19. The protocol was immunoSEQ multiplex PCR, while the TCRdb copy is restricted to in-frame clones and leaves out a portion. The data show about 170,000 clones, with around 81% seen just once and about 8.1% held by the top ten. Source material: peripheral blood. These receptors were taken from a woman older than 75 with COVID-19, enrolled during active disease. The CDR3 runs from the conserved cysteine through the conserved F or W. D genes are given only for firm matches.

d_call v_call cdr3_length cdr3_aa
NA TRBV6-5 15 CASTPRGTAWIPLHF
NA TRBV6-5 15 CASRAPPGEDQPQHF
TRBD1 TRBV5-4 14 CASSPDRRQETQYF
TRBD2 TRBV27 15 CASSFGGLVGNEQFF
TRBD1 TRBV3-1/TRBV3-2 14 CASSQTGETTEAFF
NA TRBV5-5 16 CASSFGGPGSNQPQHF
NA TRBV27 13 CASRGTTNQPQHF
NA TRBV12-3/TRBV12-4 13 CASSAGGIYEQYF
TRBD1 TRBV9 14 CASSGGTGFEKLFF
TRBD2 TRBV6-6 16 CASSPQGGSNRYEQYF
NA TRBV15 15 CATSRDLGRDTEAFF
TRBD1 TRBV19 15 CASSMLTGGQETQYF
NA TRBV5-1 13 CASSLTQHRGYTF
NA TRBV3-1/TRBV3-2 15 CASSQGEGGNQPQHF
TRBD1 TRBV19 15 CASSIDRGVEDTQYF
TRBD1 TRBV18 16 CASSPPRGRSPGGYTF
NA TRBV18 14 CASSPTHTTDTQYF
TRBD2 TRBV3-1/TRBV3-2 15 CASSQGPSGSYEQFF
NA TRBV7-9 15 CASSSEAYIRGGYTF
NA TRBV2 13 CASSEARGASQYF
TRBD1 TRBV28 16 CATGQGLPRANYGYTF
TRBD1 TRBV6-5 13 CASSLRTGDGYTF
TRBD2 TRBV28 17 CASKTHPGTITYNEQFF
NA TRBV19 13 CATKGLANNEQFF
NA TRBV6-5 13 CASETGNTGELFF
NA TRBV6-5 12 CASQEGRIGYTF
NA TRBV13 14 CASSIVGGGREQYF
NA TRBV7-8 15 CASSLGSGWREKLFF
TRBD1 TRBV14 14 CASSPLETGLGYTF
NA TRBV9 16 CASSVGYRVGTDTQYF
NA TRBV7-8 16 CASSLVMSRAGNTIYF
TRBD2 TRBV28 15 CASSPGGAGAHEQYF
NA TRBV6-6 17 CASSQPAYRATREGYTF
NA TRBV28 14 CASSFPSGDYEQYF